A single sample is the source of the 2 T cell receptor beta chains below, sequenced in a study of blood T cell repertoires in COVID-19. The data were produced by immunoSEQ multiplex PCR, yet TCRdb's version contains in-frame clones alone and is incomplete. This table has around 190,000 clones, about four fifths appearing once. Sample: peripheral blood. All receptors derive from a woman aged 60-75 years with COVID-19, enrolled during active disease.

This chain joins TRBV7-3 and TRBJ1-6, with TRBD1 matching over 7 bases. Germline CDR1 is SGHTA and CDR2 is FQGTGA. V dropped 2 bases and J dropped 7; count of bases not matched to a gene: 5. This CDR3 comprises 15 residues. The CDR3 DNA reads TGTGCCAGCAGCTTACGCCTGGACAGGAATTCACCCCTCCACTTT. It is translated as CASSLRLDRNSPLHF.

This clone has only one observation. The chain employs TRBV18 and TRBJ2-7, with 8 bases identical to TRBD1. Germline assignment: CDR1 KGHSH and CDR2 LQKENI. This CDR3 contains 15 residues. Trimming took 4 bases from V and 2 from J; bases not matched to a gene: 7. This chain's CDR3 is CASSLRTGSAYEQYF. The CDR3 nucleotides read TGTGCCAGCTCACTAAGGACAGGGAGCGCCTACGAGCAGTACTTC.